Here is one T cell receptor (beta chain) with its context. The antigen is unknown. This sample was taken from a study of cytomegalovirus exposure and HLA in healthy donors. The PCR had 60 Vbeta and 13 Jbeta primers. Authors' processing steps: Approximately 11 million of about 88 million unique TCR beta chains were shared, per a later count. The assay was immunoSEQ multiplex PCR, and TCRdb's table has in-frame clones only and misses some. The V and J calls and the clone size are those of that table, but D and trimming were determined from the DNA. The sample includes over 120,000 clones, 70% to 90% of them seen just once. Study-level points and caveats: Cytomegalovirus association was listed for about 150 TCR beta chains. Association with HLA alleles at 0.05 false discovery rate was found for 16,951 TCR beta sequences in a later analysis.

Germline V gene data show CDR1 as LNHDA and CDR2 as SQIVND (reference sequence). The length of the CDR3 is 13 residues. The germline V and J ends were trimmed by 11 bases and 0 bases, with 13 bases remaining between them. The receptor comes from a man in his fifties or sixties in good health and CMV-seronegative. The sequenced material came from PBMCs. The J gene is TRBJ1-2, the V gene TRBV19, with D perhaps matching TRBD1 (5 bases). This CDR3 is CASGDRANYGYTF. CDR3 bases: TGTGCCTCGGGGGATCGTGCTAACTATGGCTACACCTTC.